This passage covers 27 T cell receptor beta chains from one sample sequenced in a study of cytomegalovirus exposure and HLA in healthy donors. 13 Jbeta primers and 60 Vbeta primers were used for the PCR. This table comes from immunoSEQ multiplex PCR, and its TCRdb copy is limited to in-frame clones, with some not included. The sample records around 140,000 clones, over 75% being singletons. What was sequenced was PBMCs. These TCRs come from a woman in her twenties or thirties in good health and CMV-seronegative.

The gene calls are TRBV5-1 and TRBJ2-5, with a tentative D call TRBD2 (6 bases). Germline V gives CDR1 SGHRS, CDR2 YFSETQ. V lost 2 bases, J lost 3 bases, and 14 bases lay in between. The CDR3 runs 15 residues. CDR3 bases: TGCGCCAGCAGCTTCGGTGGACTAACAAAAGAGACCCAGTACTTC. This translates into CASSFGGLTKETQYF. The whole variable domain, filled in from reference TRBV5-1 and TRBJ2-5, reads KAGVTQTPRYLIKTRGQQVTLSCSPISGHRSVSWYQQTPGQGLQFLFEYFSETQRNKGNFPGRFSGRQFSNSRSEMNVSTLELGDSALYLCASSFGGLTKETQYFGPGTRLLVL.

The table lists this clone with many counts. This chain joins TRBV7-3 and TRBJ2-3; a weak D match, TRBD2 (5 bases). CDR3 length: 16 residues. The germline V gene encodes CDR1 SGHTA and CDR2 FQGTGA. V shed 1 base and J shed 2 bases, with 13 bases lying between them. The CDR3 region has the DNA TGTGCCAGCAGCTTAATAGACGGGAAGGACACAGATACGCAGTATTTT. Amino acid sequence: CASSLIDGKDTDTQYF.

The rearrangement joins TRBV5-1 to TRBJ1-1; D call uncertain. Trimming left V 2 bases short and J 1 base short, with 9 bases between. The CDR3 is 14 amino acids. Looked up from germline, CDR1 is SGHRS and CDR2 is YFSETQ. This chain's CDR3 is CASSFGHRNTEAFF. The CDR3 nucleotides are TGCGCCAGCAGCTTCGGTCATCGGAACACTGAAGCTTTCTTT.

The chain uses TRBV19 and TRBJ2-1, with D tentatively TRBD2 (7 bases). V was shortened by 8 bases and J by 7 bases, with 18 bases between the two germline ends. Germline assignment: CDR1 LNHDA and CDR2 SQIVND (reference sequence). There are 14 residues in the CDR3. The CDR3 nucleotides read TGTGCCAGTTCGGAGGGGGGGCTGGGAAATGAGCAGTTCTTC. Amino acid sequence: CASSEGGLGNEQFF.

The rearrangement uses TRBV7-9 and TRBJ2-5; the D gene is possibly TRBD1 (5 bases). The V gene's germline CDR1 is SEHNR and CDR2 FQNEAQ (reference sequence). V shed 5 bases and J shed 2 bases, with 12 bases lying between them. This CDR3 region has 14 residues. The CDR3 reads CASSLRQSQETQYF. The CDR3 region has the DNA TGTGCCAGCAGCCTCCGACAGAGTCAAGAGACCCAGTACTTC.

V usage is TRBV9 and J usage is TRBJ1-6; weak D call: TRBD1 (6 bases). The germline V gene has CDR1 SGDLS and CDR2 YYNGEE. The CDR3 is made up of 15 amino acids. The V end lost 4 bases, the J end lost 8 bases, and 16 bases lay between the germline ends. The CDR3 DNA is TGTGCCAGCAGCAATCTGGACAGAAACTATTCACCCCTCCACTTT. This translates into CASSNLDRNYSPLHF.

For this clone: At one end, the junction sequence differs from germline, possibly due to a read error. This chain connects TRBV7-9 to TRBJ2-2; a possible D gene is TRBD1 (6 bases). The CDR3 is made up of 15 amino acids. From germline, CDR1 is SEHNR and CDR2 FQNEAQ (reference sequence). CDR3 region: CSSSLGQGLSGELFF. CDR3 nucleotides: TGTTCCAGCAGCTTGGGGCAGGGGCTTTCCGGGGAGCTGTTTTTT.

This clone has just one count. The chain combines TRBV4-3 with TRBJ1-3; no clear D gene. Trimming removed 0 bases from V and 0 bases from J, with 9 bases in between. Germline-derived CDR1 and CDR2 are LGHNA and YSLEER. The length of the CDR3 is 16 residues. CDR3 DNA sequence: TGCGCCAGCAGCCAAGATTATACTAGCTCTGGAAACACCATATATTTT. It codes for CASSQDYTSSGNTIYF.

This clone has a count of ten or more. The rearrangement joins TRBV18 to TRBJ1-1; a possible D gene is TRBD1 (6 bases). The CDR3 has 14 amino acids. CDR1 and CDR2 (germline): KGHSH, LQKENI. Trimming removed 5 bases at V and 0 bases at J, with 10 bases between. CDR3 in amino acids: CASSSDRMNTEAFF. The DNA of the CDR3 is TGTGCCAGCTCATCCGACAGGATGAACACTGAAGCTTTCTTT.

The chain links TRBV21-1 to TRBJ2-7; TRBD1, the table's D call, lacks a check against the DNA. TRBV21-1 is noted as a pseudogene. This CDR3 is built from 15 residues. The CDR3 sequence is CASTEGRDRDYEQYF. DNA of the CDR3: TGTGCCAGCACCGAGGGGAGGGACAGGGACTACGAGCAGTACTTC.

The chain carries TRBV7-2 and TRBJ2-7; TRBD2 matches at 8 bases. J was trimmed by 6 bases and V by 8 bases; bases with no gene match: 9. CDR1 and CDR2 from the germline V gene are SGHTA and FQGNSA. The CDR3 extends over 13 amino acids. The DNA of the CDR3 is TGTGCCAGCTCAGGGACTAGGCTGGGCGAGCAGTACTTC. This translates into CASSGTRLGEQYF.

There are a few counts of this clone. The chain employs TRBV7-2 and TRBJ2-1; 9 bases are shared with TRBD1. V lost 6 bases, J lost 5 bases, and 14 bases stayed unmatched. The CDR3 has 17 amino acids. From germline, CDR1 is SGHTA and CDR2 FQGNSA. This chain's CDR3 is CASSNPPGQGYNNEQFF. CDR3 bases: TGTGCCAGCAGTAATCCACCGGGACAGGGTTACAACAATGAGCAGTTCTTC.

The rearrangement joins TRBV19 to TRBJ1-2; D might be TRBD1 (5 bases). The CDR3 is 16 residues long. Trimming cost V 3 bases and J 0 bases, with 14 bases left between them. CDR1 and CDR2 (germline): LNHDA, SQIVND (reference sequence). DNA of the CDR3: TGTGCCAGTAGTATTAATGTACAGGTAGCTAACTATGGCTACACCTTC. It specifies CASSINVQVANYGYTF.

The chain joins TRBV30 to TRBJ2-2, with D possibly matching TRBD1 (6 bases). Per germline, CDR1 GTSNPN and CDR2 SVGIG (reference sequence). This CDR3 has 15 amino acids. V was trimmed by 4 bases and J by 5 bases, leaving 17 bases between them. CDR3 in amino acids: CAWNFAGVRTGELFF. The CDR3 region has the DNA TGTGCCTGGAACTTTGCAGGGGTGAGAACCGGGGAGCTGTTTTTT. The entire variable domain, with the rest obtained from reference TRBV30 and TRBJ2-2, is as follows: SQTIHQWPATLVQPVGSPLSLECTVEGTSNPNLYWYRQAAGRGLQLLFYSVGIGQISSEVPQNLSASRPQDRQFILSSKKLLLSDSGFYLCAWNFAGVRTGELFFGEGSRLTVL.

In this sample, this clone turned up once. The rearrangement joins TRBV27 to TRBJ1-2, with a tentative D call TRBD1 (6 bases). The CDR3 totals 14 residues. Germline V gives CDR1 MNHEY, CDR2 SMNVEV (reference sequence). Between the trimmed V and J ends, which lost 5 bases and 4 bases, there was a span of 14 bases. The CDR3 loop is CASSVTGISYGYTF. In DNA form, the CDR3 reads TGTGCCAGCAGTGTAACAGGGATTTCCTATGGCTACACCTTC.

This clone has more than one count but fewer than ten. The CDR3 reads CASKRTGGSYEQYF. The CDR3 coding sequence is TGTGCCAGCAAGAGGACAGGGGGCTCCTACGAGCAGTACTTC. The chain recombines TRBV6-5 with TRBJ2-7; 10 bases match TRBD1. The CDR3 consists of 14 residues. Germline V CDR1 and CDR2: MNHEY, SVGAGI. Losses at the gene ends were 7 bases for V and 0 bases for J; bases not matched to a gene: 3.

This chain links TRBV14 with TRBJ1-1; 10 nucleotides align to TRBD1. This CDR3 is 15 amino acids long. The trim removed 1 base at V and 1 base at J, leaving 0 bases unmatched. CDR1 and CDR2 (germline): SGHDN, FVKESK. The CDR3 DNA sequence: TGTGCCAGCAGCCAAGGACAGGGGGCGAACACTGAAGCTTTCTTT. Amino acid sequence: CASSQGQGANTEAFF. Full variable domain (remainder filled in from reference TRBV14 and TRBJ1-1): EAGVTQFPSHSVIEKGQTVTLRCDPISGHDNLYWYRRVMGKEIKFLLHFVKESKQDESGMPNNRFLAERTGGTYSTLKVQPAELEDSGVYFCASSQGQGANTEAFFGQGTRLTVV.

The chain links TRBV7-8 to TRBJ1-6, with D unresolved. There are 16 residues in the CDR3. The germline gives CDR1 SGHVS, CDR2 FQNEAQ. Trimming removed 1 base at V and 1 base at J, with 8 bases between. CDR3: CASSLVARSYNSPLHF. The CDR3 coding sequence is TGTGCCAGCAGCTTAGTTGCGAGGTCCTATAATTCACCCCTCCACTTT.

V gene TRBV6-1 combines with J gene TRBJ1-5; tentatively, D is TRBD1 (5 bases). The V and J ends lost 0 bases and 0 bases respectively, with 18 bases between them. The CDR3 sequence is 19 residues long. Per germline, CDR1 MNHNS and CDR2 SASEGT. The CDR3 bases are TGTGCCAGCAGTGAAGCGGGAGGGGCGGGCTATTATAGCAATCAGCCCCAGCATTTT. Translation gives CASSEAGGAGYYSNQPQHF.

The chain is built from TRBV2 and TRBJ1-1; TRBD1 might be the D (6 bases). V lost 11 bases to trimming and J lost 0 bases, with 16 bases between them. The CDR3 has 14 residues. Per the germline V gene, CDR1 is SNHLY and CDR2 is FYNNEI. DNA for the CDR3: TGTGCCGCAAAACAGGGAAACCTGAACACTGAAGCTTTCTTT. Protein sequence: CAAKQGNLNTEAFF.

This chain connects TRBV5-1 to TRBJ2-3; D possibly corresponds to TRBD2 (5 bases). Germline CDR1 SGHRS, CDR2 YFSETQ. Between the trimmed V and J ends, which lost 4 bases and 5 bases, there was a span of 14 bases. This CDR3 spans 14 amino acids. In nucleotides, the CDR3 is TGCGCCAGCAGCGTCCGTCTAAGCGGAGATACGCAGTATTTT. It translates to CASSVRLSGDTQYF.

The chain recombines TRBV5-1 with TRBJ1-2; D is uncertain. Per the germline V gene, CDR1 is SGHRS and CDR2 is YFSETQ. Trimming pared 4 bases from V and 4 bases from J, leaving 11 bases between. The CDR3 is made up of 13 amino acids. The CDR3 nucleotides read TGCGCCAGCAGCCAGATGTCAGGCTATGGCTACACCTTC. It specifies CASSQMSGYGYTF.

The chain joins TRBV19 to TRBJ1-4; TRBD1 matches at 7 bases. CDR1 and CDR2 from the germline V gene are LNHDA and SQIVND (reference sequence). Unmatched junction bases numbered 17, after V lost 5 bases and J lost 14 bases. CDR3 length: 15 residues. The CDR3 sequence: CASSPVLGQKPALFF. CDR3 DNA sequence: TGTGCCAGTAGTCCTGTATTGGGACAGAAACCGGCGCTGTTTTTT.

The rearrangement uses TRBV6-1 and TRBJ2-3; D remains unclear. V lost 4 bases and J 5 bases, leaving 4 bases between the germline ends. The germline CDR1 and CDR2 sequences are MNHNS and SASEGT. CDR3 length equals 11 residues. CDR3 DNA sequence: TGTGCCAGCAGTGCAGTAGATACGCAGTATTTT. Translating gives CASSAVDTQYF.

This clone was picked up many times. The CDR3 nucleotides are TGTGCCAGCACCGGAGGTACAGGGAATGAAAAACTGTTTTTT. Protein product: CASTGGTGNEKLFF. This chain joins TRBV2 and TRBJ1-4, with D maybe TRBD1 (6 bases). The CDR3 has 14 residues. Trimming cost V 7 bases and J 5 bases, with 14 bases left between them. Germline CDR1 reads SNHLY; CDR2 reads FYNNEI.

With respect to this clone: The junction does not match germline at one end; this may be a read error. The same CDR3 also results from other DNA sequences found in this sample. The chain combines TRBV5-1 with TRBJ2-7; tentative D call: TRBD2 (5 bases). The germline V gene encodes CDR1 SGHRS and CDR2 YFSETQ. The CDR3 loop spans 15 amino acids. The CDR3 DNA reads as TGCGCCAGCAGCTTGACCGGGTCGGGGTCCTACGAGCAGTATTTC. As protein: CASSLTGSGSYEQYF.

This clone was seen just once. The CDR3 protein is CASSYDRTLPEKLFF. The CDR3 coding sequence is TGTGCCAGCAGCTACGACAGGACCCTCCCAGAAAAACTGTTTTTT. The chain joins TRBV5-6 to TRBJ1-4, with D possibly being TRBD1 (6 bases). The CDR3 contains 15 residues. Germline loops: CDR1 SGHDT, CDR2 YYEEEE. Trimming took 3 bases from V and 8 from J, leaving 17 bases between them.